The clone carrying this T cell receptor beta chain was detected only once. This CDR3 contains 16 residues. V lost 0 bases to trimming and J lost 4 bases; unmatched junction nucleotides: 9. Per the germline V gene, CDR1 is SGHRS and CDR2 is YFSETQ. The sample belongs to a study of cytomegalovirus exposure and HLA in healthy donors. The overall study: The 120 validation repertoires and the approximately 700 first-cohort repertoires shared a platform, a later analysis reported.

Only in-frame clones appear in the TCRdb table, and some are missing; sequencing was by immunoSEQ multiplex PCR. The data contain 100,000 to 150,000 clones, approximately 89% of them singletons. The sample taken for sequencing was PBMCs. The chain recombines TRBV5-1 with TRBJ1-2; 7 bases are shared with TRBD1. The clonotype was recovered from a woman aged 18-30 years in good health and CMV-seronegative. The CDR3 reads CASSLVLRGTRYGYTF. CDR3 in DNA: TGCGCCAGCAGCTTGGTTCTCAGGGGGACGCGCTATGGCTACACCTTC.